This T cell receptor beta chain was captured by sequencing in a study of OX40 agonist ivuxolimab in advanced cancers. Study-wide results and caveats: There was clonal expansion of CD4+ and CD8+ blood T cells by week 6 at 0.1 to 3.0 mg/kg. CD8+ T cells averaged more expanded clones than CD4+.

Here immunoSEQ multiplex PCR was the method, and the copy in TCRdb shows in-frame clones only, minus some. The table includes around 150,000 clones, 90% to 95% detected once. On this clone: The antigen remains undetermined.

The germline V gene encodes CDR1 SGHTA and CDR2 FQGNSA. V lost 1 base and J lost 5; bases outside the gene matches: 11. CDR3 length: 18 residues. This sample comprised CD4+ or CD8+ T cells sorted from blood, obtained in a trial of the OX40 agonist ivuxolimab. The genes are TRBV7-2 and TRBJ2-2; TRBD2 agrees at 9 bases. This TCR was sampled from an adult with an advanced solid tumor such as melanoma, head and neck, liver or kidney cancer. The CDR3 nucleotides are TGTGCCAGCAGCTTAGGGGGTAGCGGGAGATCTAGAACCGGGGAGCTGTTTTTT. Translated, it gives CASSLGGSGRSRTGELFF.